This T cell receptor (beta chain) appears in the sequencing data of a study of regulatory T cells in long-lasting Graves disease (dated by TCRdb to the early 2020s). The study in broad terms: Newly diagnosed Graves' disease patients had taken antithyroid drugs for less than 3 months. A total of roughly 33 samples were covered by TCR sequencing, comprising approximately 13 persistent and some 20 newly diagnosed Graves' disease patients. This study used TCR sequencing and RNA sequencing of peripheral blood to compare persistent Graves' disease patients against newly diagnosed Graves' disease patients. The study took place in China and was registered as a clinical trial.

CDR1 is given as SEHNR and CDR2 as FQNEAQ, both from the germline V gene (reference sequence). V gives up 3 bases and J gives up 6 bases, and the segment between their germline ends measures 8 bases. The CDR3 covers 12 residues, taking in both the cysteine and the phenylalanine. Left in the record is the CDR3 DNA by itself, 36 bases read in frame from the first base. The label giving this sample's time point can be read as: newly diagnosed GD, antithyroid drugs for less than 3 months. RNA was extracted from PBMCs in TRIzol for both TCR sequencing and RNA sequencing. The diagnosis of Graves' disease followed American Thyroid Association guidelines. Patients for the study were recruited at an endocrinology department in Xi'an, China. Each patient gave around 9.2 milliliters of peripheral blood, collected in an EDTA anticoagulant tube. PBMCs were isolated by Ficoll Paque Plus density gradient separation without further T cell sorting. An Agilent 2100 Bioanalyzer and agarose gel were used to assess RNA quality, and a NanoDrop 2000 was used to measure RNA concentration.

What the research found in general, with its limitations: The small sample size was acknowledged by the authors as a limitation that may reduce accuracy. Sequencing and analysis were restricted to the TCR beta chain. Preferential use of TRBV28, TRBJ1-2 and TRBJ2-5 was observed in persistent disease, whereas TRBV20-1 and TRBJ2-1 were favored in newly diagnosed disease. Only peripheral blood was studied, because thyroid tissue, the primary lesion, was inaccessible. Persistent patients shared more public clonotypes among themselves (fewer than 3,000) than newly diagnosed patients did (about 900). Persistent Graves' disease patients showed lower TCR Shannon entropy and fewer highly expanded clones than newly diagnosed patients, suggesting clonal expansion.

The library was prepared using multiplex PCR. The instrument given in TCRdb is Illumina HiSeq 4000. TCR beta libraries were built with iRepertoire HTBI primers and Arm-PCR amplification of CDR3 regions. Before sequencing, the PCR products went through gel purification. The original methods were these. Across samples, roughly 60 TRBV and over 11 TRBJ segments were identified and used for gene usage analysis of CDR3 amino acid clonotypes. COPE and FqMerger were used to merge filtered high-quality paired reads into contigs. BLAST was used to align contigs to the IMGT TRBV, TRBD and TRBJ reference genes, and CDR3 was defined following IMGT. Clonotypes above 0.1% frequency were classified as highly expanded clones. Shannon entropy was used to measure repertoire diversity, and the Gini coefficient was used to measure V-J evenness. A clonotype found in more than one individual was treated as public. TCRdb reran the public reads through fastp at Q25 and MiXCR, keeping productive beta chains. One record per CDR3 amino acid sequence lists the most common genes and DNA. The V and J calls reflect TCRdb's pipeline rather than the authors' work. In this sample the table shows about 540,000 distinct CDR3 sequences, roughly 14% of which occur a single time. The ten largest account for 10% of the sample.

This clonotype appeared many times. The antigen this receptor binds is unknown. The sample holds no much larger clone one base away, and base qualities are not on file. This same sample was also part of a study on T cells in Graves' hyperthyroidism and ophthalmopathy. As described in the second report: Stable Graves' hyperthyroidism was defined as the absence of progression to ophthalmopathy over 18 months of follow-up. Hyperthyroidism patients were aged 18 to 65 years and newly diagnosed, with disease duration of less than 2 months. The study excluded patients with uncontrolled infections, other autoimmune diseases, pregnancy or lactation. Diagnoses relied on clinical symptoms, serum thyroxine and TRAb, thyroid ultrasound and orbital computed tomography. A first-round RT-PCR of the TCR CDR3 used the HTBI primer set with the Qiagen OneStep RT-PCR kit. Most expanded thyroid clonotypes (frequency above 0.001) were also detected in blood, suggesting blood repertoires may reflect thyroid immune responses. Ophthalmopathy was separated from stable hyperthyroidism by a 13 V-J signature model, with approximately 90% sensitivity and approximately 81% specificity obtained in cross-validation and 80%/75% obtained in testing. During validation, the model predicted progression to ophthalmopathy a median of approximately 6.5 months ahead of onset, with roughly 65% sensitivity and 72.22% specificity. To identify TCR V-J signatures that set the groups apart, the researchers used a discovery cohort of 100 patients, made up of around 40 with Graves' ophthalmopathy and some 60 with stable Graves' hyperthyroidism. Prospective prediction of ophthalmopathy was tested in an independent validation cohort consisting of fewer than 20 hyperthyroidism patients and more than 15 patients who later progressed to ophthalmopathy. For training and testing, the 100 patients in the discovery cohort were randomly divided in a 7:3 ratio. The study also compared thyroid tissue and blood T-cell repertoires from a handful of Graves' hyperthyroidism patients. After blood sampling, hyperthyroidism patients were treated with methimazole at a starting dose of 30 mg daily, and ophthalmopathy patients were treated with high-dose intravenous methylprednisolone. Libraries were constructed in a second round of multiplex PCR, after which size selection and purification were carried out. The libraries were sequenced on an Illumina HiSeq2000 using paired-end 100 bp reads. SOAPnuke was used to process the raw data, throwing out any read that contained adapters or uncalled bases, had a mean Phred below 15, or lacked an exact constant-primer or identifier match. COPE v1.2.5 was used to merge high-quality paired reads, and clonotypes were defined as unique nucleotide sequences. MiTCR v1.1 was used to align clonotypes to the IMGT TRBV, TRBD and TRBJ reference segments. Analysis was restricted to V-J combinations with a frequency above 0.0001, which covered just over 98% of repertoires. A TCS score was defined as the ratio between F50 (clonal expansion) and ExV (chaos), using BLOSUM62-based TCRdist between CDR3 peptides within each V-J. Welch's t-statistics and random forest reduced fewer than 600 V-J features to around 14, which were used in a naive Bayes classifier (R e1071). Sample size was not statistically predetermined, and blinding of investigators to group allocation was not performed. TCR Vbeta CDR3 sequencing of approximately 140 peripheral blood samples (around 45 ophthalmopathy, 75 to 80 hyperthyroidism and approximately 17 progressor patients) is reported in the paper.

This TCR came from a man younger than 40 with Graves disease. Donor details come from another sample of the same person, matched by shared clones. Sequences were derived from peripheral blood mononuclear cells (PBMCs), sampled at new diagnosis, from a patient treated with antithyroid drugs. The rearrangement joined TRBV7-9 to TRBJ1-1, with no confident D gene call. The bases read TGTGCCAGCAGCTTGCCTCCACCTGAAGCTTTCTTT. Its protein is CASSLPPPEAFF.